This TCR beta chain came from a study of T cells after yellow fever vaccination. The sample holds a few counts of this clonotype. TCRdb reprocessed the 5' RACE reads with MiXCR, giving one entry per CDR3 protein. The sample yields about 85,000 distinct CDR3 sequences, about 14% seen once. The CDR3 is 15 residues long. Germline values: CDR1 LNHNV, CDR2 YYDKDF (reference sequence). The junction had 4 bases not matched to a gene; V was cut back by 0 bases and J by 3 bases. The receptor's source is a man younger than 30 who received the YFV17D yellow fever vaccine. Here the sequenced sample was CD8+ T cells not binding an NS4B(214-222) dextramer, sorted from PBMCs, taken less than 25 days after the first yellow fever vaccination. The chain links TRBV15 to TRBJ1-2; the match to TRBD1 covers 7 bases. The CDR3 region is CATSRDRDRHYGYTF. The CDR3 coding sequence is TGTGCCACCAGCAGAGATCGGGACAGACACTATGGCTACACCTTC. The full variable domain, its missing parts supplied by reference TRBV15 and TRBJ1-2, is DAMVIQNPRYQVTQFGKPVTLSCSQTLNHNVMYWYQQKSSQAPKLLFHYYDKDFNNEADTPDNFQSRRPNTSFCFLDIRSPGLGDTAMYLCATSRDRDRHYGYTFGSGTRLTVV.